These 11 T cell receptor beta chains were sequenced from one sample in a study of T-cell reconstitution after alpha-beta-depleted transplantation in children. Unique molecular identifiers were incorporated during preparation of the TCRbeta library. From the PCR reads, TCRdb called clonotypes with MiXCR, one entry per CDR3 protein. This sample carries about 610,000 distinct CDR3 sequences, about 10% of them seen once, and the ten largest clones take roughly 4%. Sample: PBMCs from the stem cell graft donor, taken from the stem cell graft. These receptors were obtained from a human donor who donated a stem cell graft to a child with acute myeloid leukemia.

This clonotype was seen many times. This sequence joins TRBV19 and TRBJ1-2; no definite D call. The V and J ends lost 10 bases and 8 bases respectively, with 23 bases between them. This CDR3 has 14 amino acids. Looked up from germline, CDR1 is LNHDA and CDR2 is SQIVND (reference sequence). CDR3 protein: CAIRGTGPGGGYTF. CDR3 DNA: TGTGCCATAAGAGGAACCGGACCGGGCGGAGGCTACACCTTC.

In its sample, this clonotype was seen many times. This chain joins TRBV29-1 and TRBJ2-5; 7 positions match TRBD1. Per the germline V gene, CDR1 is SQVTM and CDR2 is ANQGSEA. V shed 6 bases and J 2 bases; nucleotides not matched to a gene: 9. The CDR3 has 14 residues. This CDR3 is CSVPGGQTQETQYF. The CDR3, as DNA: TGCAGCGTCCCTGGGGGACAGACTCAAGAGACCCAGTACTTC.

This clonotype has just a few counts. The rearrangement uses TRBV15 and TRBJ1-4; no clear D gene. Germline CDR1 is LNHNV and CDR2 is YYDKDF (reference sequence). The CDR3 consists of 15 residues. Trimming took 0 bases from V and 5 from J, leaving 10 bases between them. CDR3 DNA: TGTGCCACCAGCAGAGATCGGAGGATAAATGAAAAACTGTTTTTT. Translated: CATSRDRRINEKLFF.

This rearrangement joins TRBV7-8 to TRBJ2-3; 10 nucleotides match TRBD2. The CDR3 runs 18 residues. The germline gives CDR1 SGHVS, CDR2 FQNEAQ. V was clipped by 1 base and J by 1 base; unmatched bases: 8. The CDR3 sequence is CASSLGASGSPRTDTQYF. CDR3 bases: TGTGCCAGCAGCTTAGGGGCTAGCGGGAGTCCACGCACAGATACGCAGTATTTT.

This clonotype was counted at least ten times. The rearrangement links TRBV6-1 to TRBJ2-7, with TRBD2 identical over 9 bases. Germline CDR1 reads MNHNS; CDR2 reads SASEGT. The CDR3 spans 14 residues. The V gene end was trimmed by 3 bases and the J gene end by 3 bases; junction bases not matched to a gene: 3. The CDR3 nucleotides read TGTGCCAGCAGTGATAGCGGGAGAAGCTACGAGCAGTACTTC. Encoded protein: CASSDSGRSYEQYF.

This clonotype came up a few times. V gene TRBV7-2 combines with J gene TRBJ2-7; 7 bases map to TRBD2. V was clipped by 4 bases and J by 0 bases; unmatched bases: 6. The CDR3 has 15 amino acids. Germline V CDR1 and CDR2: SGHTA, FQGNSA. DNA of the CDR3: TGTGCCAGCAGCTCCGTGACTAGCAGCTCCTACGAGCAGTACTTC. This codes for CASSSVTSSSYEQYF. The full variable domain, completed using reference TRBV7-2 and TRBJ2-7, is GAGVSQSPSNKVTEKGKDVELRCDPISGHTALYWYRQSLGQGLEFLIYFQGNSAPDKSGLPSDRFSAERTGGSVSTLTIQRTQQEDSAVYLCASSSVTSSSYEQYFGPGTRLTVT.

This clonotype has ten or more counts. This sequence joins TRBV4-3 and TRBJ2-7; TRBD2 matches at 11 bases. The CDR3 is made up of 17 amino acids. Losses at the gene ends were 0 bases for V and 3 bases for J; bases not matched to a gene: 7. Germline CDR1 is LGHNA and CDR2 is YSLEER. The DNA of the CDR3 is TGCGCCAGCAGCCAAGAGAGGGTAGGGACTAGCGGCTACGAGCAGTACTTC. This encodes CASSQERVGTSGYEQYF.

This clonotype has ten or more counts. Here the CDR3 DNA reads TGTGCCACCAGCAGAGAGGCGGGAGGGCCTTACAATGAGCAGTTCTTC. Amino acid sequence: CATSREAGGPYNEQFF. The genes are TRBV15 and TRBJ2-1; the match to TRBD2 covers 9 bases. This CDR3 has 16 residues. The germline gives CDR1 LNHNV, CDR2 YYDKDF (reference sequence). With 0 bases clipped from V and 4 bases from J, the junction kept 4 bases outside the gene matches.

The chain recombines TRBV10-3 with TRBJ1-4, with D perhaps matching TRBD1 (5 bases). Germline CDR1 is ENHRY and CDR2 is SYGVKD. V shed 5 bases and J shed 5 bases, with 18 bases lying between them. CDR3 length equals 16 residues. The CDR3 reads CAISKGTGAANEKLFF. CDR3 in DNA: TGTGCCATCAGTAAAGGCACCGGGGCCGCGAATGAAAAACTGTTTTTT.

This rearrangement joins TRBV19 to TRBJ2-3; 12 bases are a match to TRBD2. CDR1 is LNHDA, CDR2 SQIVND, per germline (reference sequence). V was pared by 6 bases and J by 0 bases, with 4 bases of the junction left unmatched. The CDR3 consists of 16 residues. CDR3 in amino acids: CASSLAGGRSTDTQYF. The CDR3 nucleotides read TGTGCCAGTAGCCTAGCGGGAGGGCGTAGCACAGATACGCAGTATTTT.

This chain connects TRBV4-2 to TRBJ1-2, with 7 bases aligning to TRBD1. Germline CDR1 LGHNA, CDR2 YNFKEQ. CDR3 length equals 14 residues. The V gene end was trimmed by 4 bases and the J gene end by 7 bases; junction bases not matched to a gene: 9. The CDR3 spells CASSPPEGAGGYTF. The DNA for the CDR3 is TGTGCCAGCAGCCCCCCTGAGGGGGCGGGTGGCTACACCTTC.